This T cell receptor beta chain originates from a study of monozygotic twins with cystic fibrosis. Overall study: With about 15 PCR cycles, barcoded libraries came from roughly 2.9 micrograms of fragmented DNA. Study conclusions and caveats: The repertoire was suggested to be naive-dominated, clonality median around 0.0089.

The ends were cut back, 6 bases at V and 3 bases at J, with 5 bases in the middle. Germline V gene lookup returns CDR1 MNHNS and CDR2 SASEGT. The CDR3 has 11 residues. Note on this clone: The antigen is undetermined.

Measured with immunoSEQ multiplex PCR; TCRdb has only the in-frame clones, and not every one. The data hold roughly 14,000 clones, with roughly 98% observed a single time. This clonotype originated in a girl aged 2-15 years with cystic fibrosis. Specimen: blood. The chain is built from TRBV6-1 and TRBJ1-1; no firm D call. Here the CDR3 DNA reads TGTGCCAGCAGCCCCTACACTGAAGCTTTCTTT. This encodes CASSPYTEAFF.